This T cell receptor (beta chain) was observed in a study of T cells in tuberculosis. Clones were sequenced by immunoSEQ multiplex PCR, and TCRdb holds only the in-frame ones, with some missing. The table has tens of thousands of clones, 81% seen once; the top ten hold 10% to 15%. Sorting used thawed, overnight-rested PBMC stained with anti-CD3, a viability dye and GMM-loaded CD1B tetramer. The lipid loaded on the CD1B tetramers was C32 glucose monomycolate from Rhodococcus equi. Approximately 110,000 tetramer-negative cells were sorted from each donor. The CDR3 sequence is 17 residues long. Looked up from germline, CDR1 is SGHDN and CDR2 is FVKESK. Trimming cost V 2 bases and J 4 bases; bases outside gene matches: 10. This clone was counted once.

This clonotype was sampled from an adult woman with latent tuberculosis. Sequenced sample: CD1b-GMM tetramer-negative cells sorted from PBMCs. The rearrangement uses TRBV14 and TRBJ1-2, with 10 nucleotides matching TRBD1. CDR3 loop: CASSQRPGQGLTYGYTF. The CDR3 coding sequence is TGTGCCAGCAGCCAAAGGCCGGGACAGGGGCTGACCTATGGCTACACCTTC.